This T cell receptor beta chain was sequenced in a study of graft-versus-host responses after intestinal transplantation. In the study overall: Transplants were multivisceral, liver-intestinal, or isolated intestinal. Among the recipients, all got anti-thymocyte globulin induction and then tacrolimus and steroids for approximately 3 years. Regarding the study as a whole: Early post-transplant HvG declines tracked with peak circulating GvH clone levels. Detected in recipient marrow were GvH clones, some of which were first observed in ileum or blood.

Processing of graft tissue released intraepithelial and lamina propria lymphocytes. Trimming took 6 bases from V and 9 from J; bases not matched to a gene: 6. Germline-derived CDR1 and CDR2 are MDHEN and SYDVKM. The CDR3 consists of 13 residues. Remarks on this clone: Its antigen remains unknown.

Clones were sequenced by immunoSEQ multiplex PCR, and TCRdb holds only the in-frame ones, with some missing. This table holds roughly 36,000 clones, 87% found once. The chain combines TRBV28 with TRBJ2-7; TRBD2 matches 12 bases. Specimen: ileum tissue, collected approximately 200 days after intestinal transplant. This clonotype was sampled from a human patient who received an intestinal transplant, so some T cells may come from the graft donor. The CDR3 nucleotides read TGTGCCAGCAGGACTAGCGGGAGATCGGGGCAGTACTTC. Protein sequence: CASRTSGRSGQYF.